The clone carrying this T cell receptor (beta chain) counts as medium-sized by frequency. Its antigen is undetermined. CDR1 is SQVTM, CDR2 ANQGSEA, per germline. CDR3 length equals 11 residues. This specimen comes from a study of T cell clusters in autoimmune cytopenias. Study in general: Per sample, median TRB depth was about 52,000 reads, yielding a median roughly 2,000 distinct clonotypes. Whole-study findings and limits: Primary autoimmune cytopenia patients seemingly lacked the physiological T cell clusters found in healthy donors.

Each sample's input was 250 ng genomic DNA, 38,000 or so genome equivalents. TRB was amplified by touch-down multiplex PCR, primer pools A and B combined. TCRdb re-called the multiplex PCR reads and shows each CDR3 protein once, DNA omitted. The table lists 2,200 or so distinct CDR3 sequences. The chain is built from TRBV29-1 and TRBJ1-1; as DNA is missing, the TRBD1 call by TCRdb cannot be tested. Specimen: peripheral blood. The TCR sequence derives from a human donor with an autoimmune cytopenia or autoimmune hepatitis (not recorded which). CDR3 loop: CSFITGAEAFF.